These 8 T cell receptor beta chains were all obtained from the same sample, sequenced in a study of blood T cell repertoires in COVID-19. Here immunoSEQ multiplex PCR was the method, and the copy in TCRdb shows in-frame clones only, minus some. The sample has approximately 130,000 clones, 70% to 80% seen once. The sample consisted of peripheral blood. The receptors stem from a human donor in a cohort sampled during active COVID-19.

The V call is TRBV28, the J call TRBJ2-2, with 12 bases that match TRBD2. This CDR3 region has 16 residues. Looked up from germline, CDR1 is MDHEN and CDR2 is SYDVKM. V was pared by 1 base and J by 6 bases, with 3 bases of the junction left unmatched. The CDR3 region has the DNA TGTGCCAGCAGTTTATCTAGCGGGGGGGCCGCCGGGGAGCTGTTTTTT. Protein: CASSLSSGGAAGELFF.

J is TRBJ1-1 and V is TRBV6-5, with TRBD1 matching over 8 bases. The V segment lost 0 bases and the J segment 7 bases; nucleotides outside the gene matches: 7. This CDR3 is built from 15 residues. Germline CDR1 and CDR2: MNHEY and SVGAGI. DNA of the CDR3: TGTGCCAGCAGTTACTCGAACAGGGGGTTTATTGAAGCTTTCTTT. It encodes CASSYSNRGFIEAFF.

The chain combines TRBV6-5 with TRBJ1-3; possibly TRBD1 for D (5 bases). V lost 8 bases, J lost 0 bases, and 8 bases lay in between. This CDR3 is 13 amino acids long. Germline loops: CDR1 MNHEY, CDR2 SVGAGI. In nucleotides, the CDR3 is TGTGCCAGCGGGGCGAACTCTGGAAACACCATATATTTT. Translating gives CASGANSGNTIYF.

This clone was found a few times. This rearrangement joins TRBV20-1 to TRBJ2-7, with D maybe TRBD2 (5 bases). The CDR3 runs 12 residues. Trimming removed 3 bases at V and 2 bases at J, with 8 bases between. Germline CDR1 reads DFQATT; CDR2 reads SNEGSKA (reference sequence). CDR3 residues: CSASPGTYEQYF. The DNA for the CDR3 is TGCAGTGCTAGTCCCGGGACCTACGAGCAGTACTTC.

The chain employs TRBV15 and TRBJ2-3; 7 bases line up with TRBD1. In germline, CDR1 is LNHNV, CDR2 YYDKDF (reference sequence). Losses at the gene ends were 9 bases for V and 5 bases for J; bases not matched to a gene: 8. The CDR3 spans 13 residues. Here the CDR3 DNA reads TGTGCCACGGGGGACAGCGTGAGAGATACGCAGTATTTT. This translates into CATGDSVRDTQYF.

This clone came up a few times. The CDR3 reads CASTPGDTEAFF. For the CDR3, the DNA is TGTGCCAGCACGCCGGGGGACACTGAAGCTTTCTTT. This sequence joins TRBV6-6 and TRBJ1-1; a possible D gene is TRBD1 (5 bases). The CDR3 spans 12 residues. Germline V CDR1 and CDR2: MNHNY, SVGAGI (reference sequence). Trimming removed 7 bases from V and 3 bases from J, with 9 bases in between.

The genes are TRBV14 and TRBJ1-1; no firm D call. This CDR3 is built from 13 residues. Trimming stripped 3 bases from V and 11 bases from J, with 16 bases between. Looked up from germline, CDR1 is SGHDN and CDR2 is FVKESK. The CDR3 coding sequence is TGTGCCAGCAGCCATGGCCTGTCAGGTCAGGCTTTCTTT. Translated: CASSHGLSGQAFF.

The rearrangement links TRBV10-3 to TRBJ2-5, with TRBD2 matching over 7 bases. J lost 9 bases, V lost 0 bases, and 4 bases had no gene match. The CDR3 is 13 residues long. Germline CDR1 and CDR2: ENHRY and SYGVKD. The CDR3 bases are TGTGCCATCAGTGAGTCGACTAGCTCGTCCCAGTACTTC. As protein: CAISESTSSSQYF.